This T cell receptor (beta chain) originates from a study of blood T cell repertoires in COVID-19. Study summary: The samples span acute and convalescent COVID-19 from the United States, Italy and Spain.

Only in-frame clones appear in the TCRdb table, and some are missing; sequencing was by immunoSEQ multiplex PCR. The data contain some 360,000 clones, around 87% of them singletons. The receptor was derived from a woman in her sixties with COVID-19, enrolled during active disease. The sequenced sample was peripheral blood.

CDR3 nucleotide sequence: TGTGCCAGCAGTTACTCAAGCGGCAAACGGGAGACCCAGTACTTC. Translation gives CASSYSSGKRETQYF. The V call is TRBV6-5, the J call TRBJ2-5; possible D gene TRBD2, 5 bases. Germline CDR1 reads MNHEY; CDR2 reads SVGAGI. Trimming shortened V by 0 bases and J by 5 bases, and 13 bases separated the two germline ends. This CDR3 spans 15 amino acids.